This T cell receptor (beta chain) came from a study of T-cell reconstitution after alpha-beta-depleted transplantation in children. This clonotype was detected many times. What it binds is not known. Preparing the TCRbeta library involved the use of unique molecular identifiers. Each CDR3 protein is one row after TCRdb ran MiXCR on the PCR reads. The repertoire holds a few hundred thousand distinct CDR3 sequences, with approximately 7.3% as singletons. Study-wide findings and caveats: The study traced high day-60 TCRbeta diversity in some patients to surviving recipient T cells and thymic progenitors. Fresh T-cell production supplied most of the T-cell counts and diversity seen one year after transplant. Several hundred expanded graft clones reportedly gave rise to the alpha-beta T cells present about two months after transplant.

The CDR3 runs 14 residues. Germline-derived CDR1 and CDR2 are LGHDT and YNNKEL (reference sequence). V shed 2 bases and J shed 6 bases, with 10 bases lying between them. The clonotype originates from a female patient aged 2-10 years who had a stem cell transplant for Fanconi anemia, so the T cells may come from the graft donor. This chain connects TRBV3-1 to TRBJ2-2; perhaps TRBD2 as D (5 bases). This specimen consisted of peripheral blood, obtained 360 days after TCRalphabeta/CD19-depleted stem cell transplant. CDR3 sequence reads: CASSQLLAAGELFF. Written as DNA, the CDR3 is TGTGCCAGCAGCCAACTTCTAGCCGCCGGGGAGCTGTTTTTT.